The rows below give T cell receptor beta chains drawn from one sample of a study of post-analysis software for immune sequencing data. One entry per CDR3 protein results from TCRdb running MiXCR on the PCR reads. The sample has 700,000 to 800,000 distinct CDR3 sequences; 25% to 30% are singletons. Sequencing used blood. The receptors derive from a girl aged 10-17 years with multiple sclerosis. Both conserved end residues are part of each CDR3. Each record gives: J gene, V gene, D gene, CDR3 length, clone size, CDR3 protein, CDR3 DNA. D genes are given only for firm matches. Not all rows give a size; the values are once, few, many and, for expanded clones, a class.

>TRBJ2-3|TRBV12-3/TRBV12-4|NA|16|few
CASSPRWGLHTDTQYF
TGTGCCAGCAGTCCTCGATGGGGGCTCCACACAGATACGCAGTATTTT
>TRBJ2-5|TRBV15|TRBD1|16|NA
CATSRTTTGGLETQYF
TGTGCCACCAGCAGAACAACGACAGGGGGCCTGGAGACCCAGTACTTC
>TRBJ1-1|TRBV7-6|NA|14|NA
CASSYNEGYTEAFF
TGTGCCAGCAGCTATAACGAGGGGTACACTGAAGCTTTCTTT
>TRBJ2-7|TRBV10-3|TRBD2|16|NA
CTISEGPAGGVYEQYF
TGTACCATCAGTGAGGGACCAGCGGGAGGTGTGTACGAGCAGTACTTC
>TRBJ1-2|TRBV29-1|TRBD1|14|few
CSVEKGQGLYGYTF
TGCAGCGTTGAAAAGGGACAGGGGCTCTATGGCTACACCTTC
>TRBJ1-5|TRBV7-2|TRBD1|16|NA
CASSLGGGQGNQPQHF
TGTGCCAGCAGCTTAGGGGGTGGACAGGGCAATCAGCCCCAGCATTTT
>TRBJ2-3|TRBV15|TRBD1|15|few
CATSTNRGYGDTQYF
TGTGCCACCAGCACAAACAGGGGCTATGGAGATACGCAGTATTTT
>TRBJ1-2|TRBV6-5|NA|15|NA
CASRPLQGLYYGYTF
TGTGCCAGCAGGCCCCTGCAGGGGTTGTACTATGGCTACACCTTC
>TRBJ2-7|TRBV19|NA|14|few
CASSMGGLNHEQYF
TGTGCCAGTAGTATGGGGGGCCTCAACCACGAGCAGTACTTC
>TRBJ2-1|TRBV29-1|NA|12|many
CSAGHPYNEQFF
TGCAGCGCGGGACATCCCTACAATGAGCAGTTCTTC
>TRBJ1-3|TRBV20-1|TRBD1|15|NA
CSASTPTGGEGTIYF
TGCAGTGCTAGTACCCCTACAGGGGGCGAAGGCACCATATATTTT
>TRBJ2-3|TRBV20-1|TRBD2|14|few
CSAGLLTGGHTQYF
TGCAGTGCTGGGCTTCTGACGGGGGGACATACGCAGTATTTT
>TRBJ2-5|TRBV5-5|TRBD2|15|NA
CASSLAGVYQETQYF
TGTGCCAGCAGCTTAGCGGGGGTGTACCAAGAGACCCAGTACTTC
>TRBJ1-6|TRBV12-3/TRBV12-4|NA|15|NA
CASNSDRGSQSPLHF
TGTGCCAGCAATTCGGATCGGGGTAGTCAGTCACCCCTCCACTTT
>TRBJ2-5|TRBV20-1|NA|15|NA
CSAIPPRGSGHERYF
TGCAGTGCCATCCCCCCCCGGGGTAGTGGACACGAGCGGTACTTC
>TRBJ1-6|TRBV20-1|TRBD1|15|NA
CSARTLDRGVSPLHF
TGCAGTGCTAGGACTCTGGACAGGGGAGTTTCACCCCTCCACTTT
>TRBJ2-7|TRBV27|NA|10|few
CAAGLYEQYF
TGTGCCGCAGGGCTCTACGAGCAGTACTTC
>TRBJ2-4|TRBV7-9|NA|16|NA
CASREGGPGAKNIQYF
TGTGCCAGCAGGGAAGGGGGTCCGGGGGCCAAAAACATTCAGTACTTC
>TRBJ1-4|TRBV2|NA|13|few
CASSAGRDEKLFF
TGTGCCAGCAGTGCCGGACGGGATGAAAAACTGTTTTTT
>TRBJ1-1|TRBV4-2|TRBD1|17|NA
CASSQEGTGGADTEAFF
TGTGCCAGCAGCCAAGAAGGGACAGGGGGCGCGGACACTGAAGCTTTCTTT
>TRBJ2-1|TRBV14|NA|14|NA
CASSHPGAGNEQFF
TGTGCCAGCAGCCATCCCGGAGCTGGAAATGAGCAGTTCTTC
>TRBJ2-1|TRBV29-1|TRBD2|16|NA
CSASIAGQSSYNEQFF
TGCAGCGCCTCAATAGCGGGCCAGAGCTCCTACAATGAGCAGTTCTTC
>TRBJ1-5|TRBV7-9|NA|15|NA
CASSRTAGGPQPQHF
TGTGCCAGCAGCCGAACAGCGGGGGGCCCACAGCCCCAGCATTTT
>TRBJ2-1|TRBV7-9|TRBD2|15|many
CASSLRLAGDNEQFF
TGTGCCAGCAGCTTACGACTAGCGGGGGACAATGAGCAGTTCTTC
>TRBJ2-1|TRBV29-1|NA|12|NA
CSVDESYNEQFF
TGCAGCGTTGATGAATCCTACAATGAGCAGTTCTTC
>TRBJ2-7|TRBV6-5|NA|13|NA
CASSYGLGYEQYF
TGTGCCAGCAGTTACGGTCTTGGGTACGAGCAGTACTTC
>TRBJ2-7|TRBV4-3|TRBD2|15|NA
CASSQQREGPYEQYF
TGCGCCAGCAGCCAGCAGCGGGAGGGCCCTTACGAGCAGTACTTC
>TRBJ1-2|TRBV20-1|TRBD1|15|many
CSARWTGDLGYGYTF
TGCAGTGCTAGGTGGACAGGGGACCTGGGCTATGGCTACACCTTC
>TRBJ2-1|TRBV5-1|NA|16|NA
CASSFLGGASSNEQFF
TGCGCCAGCAGCTTCCTGGGGGGGGCTAGTTCCAATGAGCAGTTTTTC
>TRBJ2-1|TRBV18|NA|16|few
CASSRSVAVTYNEQFF
TGTGCCAGCTCTCGCTCCGTGGCTGTGACGTACAATGAGCAGTTCTTC
>TRBJ1-2|TRBV4-1|TRBD1|15|many
CASSQGTGPNYGYTF
TGCGCCAGCAGCCAAGGGACAGGACCCAACTATGGCTACACCTTC
>TRBJ1-2|TRBV6-6|TRBD1|14|NA
CASSYQGTGYGYTF
TGTGCCAGCAGTTACCAGGGGACAGGGTATGGCTACACCTTC
>TRBJ2-3|TRBV10-3|NA|15|few
CASSTTGQSTDTQYF
TGTGCCAGCTCGACCACAGGGCAAAGCACAGATACGCAGTATTTT
>TRBJ2-3|TRBV18|TRBD2|17|few
CASSPPTSGRSTDTQYF
TGTGCCAGCTCACCACCGACTAGCGGGAGGAGTACAGATACGCAGTATTTT
>TRBJ1-4|TRBV7-9|TRBD1|14|NA
CASSLQGAGEKLFF
TGTGCCAGCAGTTTACAGGGGGCAGGAGAAAAACTGTTTTTT
>TRBJ1-5|TRBV12-3/TRBV12-4|NA|15|NA
CASSLRQGGGQPQHF
TGTGCCAGCAGTCTACGTCAAGGGGGTGGTCAGCCCCAGCATTTT
>TRBJ2-7|TRBV12-3/TRBV12-4|NA|14|few
CASSQLTGSYEQYF
TGTGCCAGCAGTCAGCTCACAGGCTCCTACGAGCAGTACTTC
>TRBJ2-1|TRBV29-1|TRBD2|16|few
CSVPGGGGRAYNEQFF
TGCAGCGTTCCCGGGGGAGGCGGGAGGGCCTACAATGAGCAGTTCTTC
>TRBJ1-5|TRBV6-2/TRBV6-3|NA|14|few
CASSYSPMNQPQHF
TGTGCCAGCAGTTACTCCCCCATGAATCAGCCCCAGCATTTT
>TRBJ2-1|TRBV3-1|TRBD2|18|NA
CASSSFAATSGTYNERFF
TGTGCCAGCAGCTCCTTTGCGGCGACTAGCGGAACCTACAATGAGCGGTTCTTC
>TRBJ1-5|TRBV28|NA|16|few
CASSSSGAAINQPQHF
TGTGCCAGCAGCTCGAGCGGGGCGGCAATCAATCAGCCCCAGCATTTT
>TRBJ2-1|TRBV20-1|TRBD2|15|few
CSARGLAGFGVEQFF
TGCAGTGCTAGGGGACTAGCGGGGTTCGGTGTTGAGCAGTTCTTC
>TRBJ2-4|TRBV4-1|TRBD1|16|NA
CVSSHRTGSAKNIQYF
TGCGTCAGCAGCCACCGGACAGGGTCGGCCAAAAACATTCAGTACTTC
>TRBJ2-7|TRBV11-2|TRBD2|16|NA
CACSYGLAGPQETRYF
TGTGCCTGCAGCTACGGACTAGCGGGGCCCCAAGAGACCCGGTACTTC
>TRBJ2-5|TRBV20-1|NA|13|NA
CSAQGRQKETQYF
TGCAGTGCCCAAGGGCGACAGAAAGAGACCCAGTACTTC
>TRBJ1-1|TRBV29-1|NA|13|few
CSAEEGMNTEAFF
TGCAGCGCCGAGGAGGGGATGAACACTGAAGCTTTCTTT
>TRBJ2-5|TRBV29-1|TRBD1|13|NA
CSVGGQGAGEQYF
TGCAGCGTTGGAGGACAGGGGGCAGGTGAGCAGTACTTC
>TRBJ2-5|TRBV18|TRBD1|15|few
CASSNDRGLWETQYF
TGTGCCAGCTCCAATGACAGGGGGCTGTGGGAGACCCAGTACTTC
>TRBJ2-7|TRBV27|TRBD2|14|many
CASSLNGRRNEQYF
TGTGCCAGCAGTTTAAACGGGAGGAGAAACGAGCAGTACTTC
>TRBJ2-5|TRBV20-1|NA|13|many
CSARGTYQETQYF
TGCAGTGCTAGAGGGACATATCAAGAGACCCAGTACTTC
>TRBJ2-7|TRBV4-1|NA|14|few
CASSPRSSSYEQYF
TGCGCCAGCAGCCCCCGGTCGAGCTCCTACGAGCAGTACTTC
>TRBJ1-2|TRBV7-9|NA|14|NA
CASSLIRRDNGYTF
TGTGCCAGCAGCTTAATAAGGAGGGACAATGGCTACACCTTC
>TRBJ1-5|TRBV4-1|NA|13|NA
CASSQGGSRPQHF
TGCGCCAGCAGCCAGGGGGGGTCTCGGCCCCAGCATTTT
>TRBJ1-1|TRBV20-1|NA|17|NA
CSASGAQGDLMNTEAFF
TGCAGTGCTAGTGGGGCCCAGGGAGACCTAATGAACACTGAAGCTTTCTTT
>TRBJ2-1|TRBV20-1|NA|15|once
CSALTPTSSYNEQFF
TGCAGTGCCTTGACTCCAACGAGCTCCTACAATGAGCAGTTCTTC
>TRBJ2-7|TRBV28|NA|16|NA
CASSFAGGLSSYEQYF
TGTGCCAGCAGTTTTGCCGGGGGGCTTTCATCCTACGAGCAGTACTTC